This record covers a single TCR beta chain. Its antigen remains unidentified. This record belongs to a study of beta chain features in type 1 diabetes. Between the trimmed V and J ends, which lost 1 base and 1 base, there was a span of 8 bases. CDR3 length equals 14 residues. Germline V CDR1 and CDR2: SGHAT, FQNNGV. Every bit of the isolated RNA underwent reverse transcription, so sequencing read expressed TCRB transcripts. Libraries were prepared by immunoSEQ multiplex PCR; TCRdb keeps only in-frame clonotypes and omits some of them. Found here are some 350,000 clones, around 10% of them singletons; the top ten hold roughly 0.54%. Per donor, one heparinised blood draw averaged roughly 120 mL. It was via CD45RO/CCR7/CD25/CD127/CD95/CD27 that CD4+ naive, central memory, regulatory and stem cell-like memory cells were sorted. All of the sorted populations showed purity greater than 95%. Points from the study as a whole: The study found moderately but significantly shorter TCRB CDR3s in all four CD4+ subsets of Type 1 diabetes patients.

V is TRBV11-2 and J is TRBJ2-7, with unresolved D. Sequencing was performed on central memory CD4+ T cells from blood. This receptor was obtained from a young man with type 1 diabetes. The DNA of the CDR3 is TGTGCCAGCAGCTTAGGTCTAGATTCCTACGAGCAGTACTTC. It codes for CASSLGLDSYEQYF.